The 5 T cell receptor beta chains reported below all come from one sample, sequenced in a study of blood T cell repertoires in COVID-19. Here immunoSEQ multiplex PCR was the method, and the copy in TCRdb shows in-frame clones only, minus some. This repertoire shows a few hundred thousand clones, 80% to 90% found once; its top ten account for under 6.5%. The material sequenced was peripheral blood. These TCRs come from a man aged 60 to 75 with acute or convalescent COVID-19.

The chain uses TRBV4-3 and TRBJ2-2; 10 nucleotides agree with TRBD2. This CDR3 is 18 amino acids long. The junction had 11 bases not matched to a gene; V was cut back by 0 bases and J by 7 bases. Germline CDR1 and CDR2: LGHNA and YSLEER. CDR3 DNA sequence: TGCGCCAGCAGCCAAGATTTAGAGAGCGGGAGGGGAGTCGGGGAGCTGTTTTTT. Translating gives CASSQDLESGRGVGELFF.

The V and J genes are TRBV7-9 and TRBJ1-1; weak D call: TRBD1 (5 bases). The CDR3 runs to 13 residues. The V gene lost 5 bases and the J gene lost 6 bases, with 13 bases spanning the gap. Germline CDR1 reads SEHNR; CDR2 reads FQNEAQ (reference sequence). CDR3 coding DNA: TGTGCCAGCAGCCAACGGGGGGTCGCTGAAGCTTTCTTT. Translated: CASSQRGVAEAFF.

The chain is built from TRBV6-5 and TRBJ2-3; 8 bases match TRBD2. V was pared by 5 bases and J by 7 bases, with 8 bases of the junction left unmatched. The germline CDR1 and CDR2 sequences are MNHEY and SVGAGI. The CDR3 consists of 14 residues. CDR3 sequence reads: CASSQSGGYNTQYF. The CDR3 nucleotides read TGTGCCAGCAGTCAAAGCGGGGGTTATAATACGCAGTATTTT.

The chain has TRBV6-5 and TRBJ1-1, with D possibly matching TRBD1 (6 bases). CDR3 length: 14 amino acids. Germline CDR1 MNHEY, CDR2 SVGAGI. The germline V and J ends were trimmed by 5 bases and 0 bases, with 10 bases remaining between them. The CDR3 spells CASSRGHMNTEAFF. CDR3 bases: TGTGCCAGCAGTAGGGGACACATGAACACTGAAGCTTTCTTT.

The chain is built from TRBV5-5 and TRBJ2-7; D possibly corresponds to TRBD2 (6 bases). CDR1 SGHKS and CDR2 YYEKEE come from the germline V gene (reference sequence). This CDR3 spans 13 amino acids. Trimming pared 2 bases from V and 3 bases from J, leaving 9 bases between. CDR3: CASSFPGSYEQYF. The CDR3 DNA sequence: TGTGCCAGCAGCTTCCCCGGGAGCTACGAGCAGTACTTC. Together with reference TRBV5-5 and TRBJ2-7, the CDR3 gives the full variable domain: DAGVTQSPTHLIKTRGQQVTLRCSPISGHKSVSWYQQVLGQGPQFIFQYYEKEERGRGNFPDRFSARQFPNYSSELNVNALLLGDSALYLCASSFPGSYEQYFGPGTRLTVT.